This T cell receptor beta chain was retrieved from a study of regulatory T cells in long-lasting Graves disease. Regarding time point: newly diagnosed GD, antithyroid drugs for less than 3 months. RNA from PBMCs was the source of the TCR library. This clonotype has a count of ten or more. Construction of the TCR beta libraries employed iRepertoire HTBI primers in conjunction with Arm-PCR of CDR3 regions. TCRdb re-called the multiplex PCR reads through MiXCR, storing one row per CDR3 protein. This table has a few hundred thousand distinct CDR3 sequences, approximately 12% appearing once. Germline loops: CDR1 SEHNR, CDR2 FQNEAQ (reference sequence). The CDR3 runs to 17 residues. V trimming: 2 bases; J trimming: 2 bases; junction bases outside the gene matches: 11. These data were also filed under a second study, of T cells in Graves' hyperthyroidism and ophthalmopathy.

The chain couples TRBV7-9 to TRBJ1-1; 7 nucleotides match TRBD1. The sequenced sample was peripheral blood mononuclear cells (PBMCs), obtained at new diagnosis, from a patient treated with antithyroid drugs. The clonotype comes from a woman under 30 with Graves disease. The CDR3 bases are TGTGCCAGCAGCTTATACGGCAGGGGGATATACAACACTGAAGCTTTCTTT. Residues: CASSLYGRGIYNTEAFF.